Listed here is a single T cell receptor beta chain. Its cognate antigen is unknown. TCRdb's copy holds only in-frame clones and misses some; the assay was immunoSEQ multiplex PCR. The sample includes around 140,000 clones, 91% of them seen just once. This specimen belongs to a study of T cell responses to AZD1222 COVID-19 vaccine. CDR1 LNHDA and CDR2 SQIVND come from the germline V gene (reference sequence). CDR3 length: 16 amino acids. V gave up 0 bases and J gave up 2 bases; unmatched junction bases: 4. Findings of the study overall: Targets within unmutated variant regions were reportedly found for nearly half of spike-specific TCRs. No day 14 peak samples; only post-peak repertoires were characterized. Just a handful of AZD1222 recipients tested seropositive at baseline.

The chain is built from TRBV19 and TRBJ1-2; 9 bases are a match to TRBD1. The starting material was peripheral blood, obtained 28 days after the second AZD1222 dose. This TCR was sampled from an adult who received the AZD1222 COVID-19 vaccine. CDR3 amino acids: CASSIEDRGPNYGYTF. The CDR3 nucleotides are TGTGCCAGTAGTATAGAGGACAGGGGACCCAACTATGGCTACACCTTC.